A single sample gave rise to the 27 T cell receptor beta chains below, sequenced in a study of blood T cell repertoires in COVID-19. Data came from immunoSEQ multiplex PCR; TCRdb stores just in-frame clones and leaves some out. Among under 200,000 clones listed, 80% to 95% were seen once. Sequencing was performed on peripheral blood. Receptors originate from a man in his fifties with acute or convalescent COVID-19.

The V and J genes are TRBV3-1 (or the pseudogene TRBV3-2) and TRBJ2-1; D gene uncertain. V lost 0 bases, J lost 12 bases, and 15 bases lay in between. Germline values: CDR1 LGHDT, CDR2 YNNKEL (reference sequence). CDR3 length: 14 amino acids. In nucleotides, the CDR3 is TGTGCCAGCAGCCAAGATACGACTTACTTATGGCAGTTCTTC. Translation gives CASSQDTTYLWQFF.

This chain joins TRBV15 and TRBJ1-1; the match to TRBD1 covers 8 bases. CDR1 and CDR2 (germline): LNHNV, YYDKDF (reference sequence). V lost 0 bases, J lost 3 bases, and 12 bases stayed unmatched. The CDR3 contains 18 residues. CDR3 protein: CATSRDPRRQGHHTEAFF. For the CDR3, the DNA is TGTGCCACCAGCAGAGATCCTAGGAGACAGGGGCATCACACTGAAGCTTTCTTT.

V usage is TRBV10-3 and J usage is TRBJ1-3; D is unclear. V lost 3 bases to trimming and J lost 0 bases, with 9 bases between them. This CDR3 has 15 residues. Germline CDR1 ENHRY, CDR2 SYGVKD. CDR3 sequence reads: CAISDGPISGNTIYF. CDR3 coding DNA: TGTGCCATCAGTGATGGGCCCATCTCTGGAAACACCATATATTTT.

This clone appeared a single time. This rearrangement joins TRBV2 to TRBJ2-3, with 8 bases aligning to TRBD1. V shed 4 bases and J 5 bases; nucleotides not matched to a gene: 8. The V gene's germline CDR1 is SNHLY and CDR2 FYNNEI. This CDR3 is 15 amino acids long. The CDR3 DNA reads as TGTGCCAGCAGTGGGGGCAGGGGGCGGATAGATACGCAGTATTTT. Translation gives CASSGGRGRIDTQYF.

V usage is TRBV28 and J usage is TRBJ2-7; TRBD2 matches at 15 bases. The CDR3 spans 15 residues. Germline CDR1 reads MDHEN; CDR2 reads SYDVKM. With 5 bases clipped from V and 7 bases from J, the junction kept 6 bases outside the gene matches. The CDR3 spells CASSPGTSGRKEQYF. The CDR3 DNA reads TGTGCCAGCAGTCCGGGGACTAGCGGGAGGAAAGAGCAGTACTTC.

The V and J genes are TRBV30 and TRBJ1-4, with no clear D. Trimming took off 2 bases at V and 0 bases at J, with 10 bases between the two ends. Germline-derived CDR1 and CDR2 are GTSNPN and SVGIG (reference sequence). CDR3 length: 15 amino acids. DNA for the CDR3: TGTGCCTGGAGTATGCGAGGATCAACTAATGAAAAACTGTTTTTT. It encodes CAWSMRGSTNEKLFF.

The rearrangement joins TRBV28 to TRBJ1-4; TRBD1 might be the D (5 bases). The germline CDR1 and CDR2 sequences are MDHEN and SYDVKM. This CDR3 is 15 amino acids long. The ends were cut back, 4 bases at V and 7 bases at J, with 16 bases in the middle. The chain's CDR3 is CASSSGGAGGEKLFF. CDR3 DNA sequence: TGTGCCAGCAGTTCGGGAGGGGCAGGTGGTGAAAAACTGTTTTTT.

In nucleotides, the CDR3 is TGTGCCAGCAGCTTAGGGAGCGGGAGGAGGGCAGATACGCAGTATTTT. Its protein is CASSLGSGRRADTQYF. J is TRBJ2-3 and V is TRBV7-9; 9 nucleotides line up with TRBD2. Per germline, CDR1 SEHNR and CDR2 FQNEAQ (reference sequence). V lost 1 base and J lost 4; bases outside the gene matches: 6. CDR3 length: 16 amino acids.

The chain recombines TRBV27 with TRBJ2-1; 10 bases are a match to TRBD2. The CDR3 length is 17 residues. Trimming removed 8 bases from V and 0 bases from J; junction bases left unmatched: 10. Germline CDR1 reads MNHEY; CDR2 reads SMNVEV (reference sequence). The DNA for the CDR3 is TGTGCCAGCCAGGGTCTAGCGGGAGCGAACTCCTACAATGAGCAGTTCTTC. Translating it yields CASQGLAGANSYNEQFF.

A single count supports this clone. The chain employs TRBV11-2 and TRBJ2-7; tentatively, D is TRBD2 (5 bases). V dropped 0 bases and J dropped 2 bases, with 11 bases sitting between them. The CDR3 loop spans 15 amino acids. Germline values: CDR1 SGHAT, CDR2 FQNNGV. CDR3 amino acids: CASSLEGGRAYEQYF. The CDR3 DNA is TGTGCCAGCAGCTTAGAGGGTGGGAGAGCCTACGAGCAGTACTTC. Full variable domain (rest looked up from reference TRBV11-2 and TRBJ2-7): EAGVAQSPRYKIIEKRQSVAFWCNPISGHATLYWYQQILGQGPKLLIQFQNNGVVDDSQLPKDRFSAERLKGVDSTLKIQPAKLEDSAVYLCASSLEGGRAYEQYFGPGTRLTVT.

The rearrangement joins TRBV6-2 or TRBV6-3 to TRBJ1-4; the match to TRBD1 covers 8 bases. CDR1 MNHEY and CDR2 SVGEGT come from the germline V gene. The length of the CDR3 is 15 residues. V lost 2 bases to trimming and J lost 8 bases; unmatched junction nucleotides: 7. The CDR3 here is CASSYTVRGLEKLFF. The CDR3 bases are TGTGCCAGCAGTTACACCGTCAGGGGGCTGGAAAAACTGTTTTTT.

The CDR3 loop is CAWSVSRQGVADTEAFF. The CDR3 DNA is TGTGCCTGGAGTGTTAGCCGACAGGGAGTTGCAGACACTGAAGCTTTCTTT. The rearrangement joins TRBV30 to TRBJ1-1; 7 nucleotides agree with TRBD1. CDR3 length: 17 amino acids. J was trimmed by 3 bases and V by 0 bases; bases with no gene match: 13. Germline CDR1 GTSNPN, CDR2 SVGIG (reference sequence).

The chain joins TRBV6-5 to TRBJ1-1, with D possibly being TRBD1 (6 bases). From germline, CDR1 is MNHEY and CDR2 SVGAGI. V dropped 6 bases and J dropped 1 base, with 9 bases sitting between them. CDR3 size: 13 residues. The CDR3 region has the DNA TGTGCCAGCAGAAGACAGGAGAACACTGAAGCTTTCTTT. Its translation: CASRRQENTEAFF.

The genes are TRBV19 and TRBJ2-3; 8 bases are a match to TRBD2. The CDR3 totals 17 residues. V trimming: 3 bases; J trimming: 1 base; junction bases outside the gene matches: 9. The germline CDR1 and CDR2 sequences are LNHDA and SQIVND (reference sequence). This CDR3 reads CASSMIRREGGTDTQYF. CDR3 coding DNA: TGTGCCAGTAGTATGATCAGACGGGAGGGGGGCACAGATACGCAGTATTTT.

This sequence joins TRBV30 and TRBJ2-2, with TRBD2 identical over 7 bases. After removal of 4 bases from V and 6 bases from J, the junction contained 11 bases not matched to a gene. This CDR3 has 15 amino acids. Germline CDR1 reads GTSNPN; CDR2 reads SVGIG (reference sequence). The CDR3 nucleotides are TGTGCCTGGATAAAGTCAGGGAGGGAGTCCGGGGAGCTGTTTTTT. This sequence encodes CAWIKSGRESGELFF.

The chain recombines TRBV10-3 with TRBJ2-3, with D perhaps TRBD1 (6 bases). Trimming removed 4 bases at V and 4 bases at J, with 9 bases between. The CDR3 length is 13 residues. Germline CDR1 ENHRY, CDR2 SYGVKD. Here the CDR3 reads CAISGGQADTQYF. In DNA, the CDR3 is TGTGCCATCAGTGGGGGACAAGCAGATACGCAGTATTTT.

The V and J genes are TRBV30 and TRBJ2-2; 8 bases agree with TRBD2. The germline V gene encodes CDR1 GTSNPN and CDR2 SVGIG (reference sequence). The CDR3 spans 17 residues. The V segment lost 5 bases and the J segment 5 bases; nucleotides outside the gene matches: 16. CDR3 DNA sequence: TGTGCCTGGGAGGACAACCCGGGACTAGAATATACCGGGGAGCTGTTTTTT. Translating it yields CAWEDNPGLEYTGELFF. The variable domain in full, completed from reference TRBV30 and TRBJ2-2, reads SQTIHQWPATLVQPVGSPLSLECTVEGTSNPNLYWYRQAAGRGLQLLFYSVGIGQISSEVPQNLSASRPQDRQFILSSKKLLLSDSGFYLCAWEDNPGLEYTGELFFGEGSRLTVL.

CDR3 sequence reads: CASSLLTSGISYNEQFF. CDR3 coding DNA: TGTGCCAGCAGCTTGCTTACTAGCGGAATCTCCTACAATGAGCAGTTCTTC. The V gene is TRBV5-4, the J gene TRBJ2-1, with 8 bases fitting TRBD2. V trimming: 1 base; J trimming: 0 bases; junction bases outside the gene matches: 6. CDR3 length: 17 residues. Per germline, CDR1 SGHNT and CDR2 YYREEE (reference sequence).

This chain uses TRBV6-5 with TRBJ1-2; unclear D gene. Trimming removed 5 bases at V and 5 bases at J, with 12 bases between. Germline lookup yields CDR1 MNHEY and CDR2 SVGAGI. The CDR3 is made up of 13 amino acids. The CDR3 reads CASSTLTDYGYTF. The CDR3, as DNA: TGTGCCAGCAGTACGTTGACTGATTATGGCTACACCTTC.

The chain joins TRBV27 to TRBJ1-6, with D tentatively TRBD1 (6 bases). Germline V gives CDR1 MNHEY, CDR2 SMNVEV (reference sequence). The CDR3 totals 15 residues. V gave up 5 bases and J gave up 2 bases, with 10 bases separating them. Here the CDR3 reads CASSQQGPYNSPLHF. Here the CDR3 DNA reads TGTGCCAGCAGTCAACAGGGACCCTATAATTCACCCCTCCACTTT.

V usage is TRBV19 and J usage is TRBJ2-1; 9 nucleotides line up with TRBD1. Germline CDR1 LNHDA, CDR2 SQIVND (reference sequence). J was trimmed by 7 bases and V by 8 bases; bases with no gene match: 12. This CDR3 contains 15 residues. The CDR3 DNA reads as TGTGCCAGTGACTCCTATGCTGGGACAGGGAATGAGCAGTTCTTC. It specifies CASDSYAGTGNEQFF.

V and J are TRBV10-3 and TRBJ2-7, with 8 nucleotides matching TRBD2. V trimming: 5 bases; J trimming: 3 bases; junction bases outside the gene matches: 3. Germline CDR1 ENHRY, CDR2 SYGVKD. The CDR3 loop spans 13 amino acids. This CDR3 reads CAISSLADYEQYF. The CDR3 DNA reads as TGTGCCATCAGTTCACTAGCGGACTACGAGCAGTACTTC.

V gene TRBV29-1 combines with J gene TRBJ2-2, with D tentatively TRBD1 (6 bases). V lost 4 bases and J 4 bases, leaving 16 bases between the germline ends. The CDR3 sequence is 15 residues long. Germline loops: CDR1 SQVTM, CDR2 ANQGSEA. The CDR3 DNA reads TGCAGCGTTGTATGGGCAGGGGCGCTCACCGGGGAGCTGTTTTTT. This codes for CSVVWAGALTGELFF.

This sequence joins TRBV6-4 and TRBJ1-4; 8 positions match TRBD1. V was clipped by 5 bases and J by 10 bases; unmatched bases: 9. Per the germline V gene, CDR1 is MRHNA and CDR2 is SNTAGT. CDR3 length: 14 amino acids. CDR3 DNA sequence: TGTGCCAGCAGTCAGGGGGCTGAGGGATCAAAACTGTTTTTT. The encoded protein is CASSQGAEGSKLFF.

The genes are TRBV12-5 and TRBJ2-1; 13 nucleotides line up with TRBD2. Looked up from germline, CDR1 is LGHNT and CDR2 is FRNRAP. Trimming at V came to 6 bases and at J to 5 bases, leaving 4 bases not matched to a gene. CDR3 length: 15 residues. The CDR3 loop reads CASGLGLAGNNEQFF. The CDR3 nucleotides are TGTGCTAGTGGCCTGGGACTAGCGGGAAACAATGAGCAGTTCTTC.

This sequence joins TRBV16 and TRBJ1-2, with D hard to call. The germline V gene encodes CDR1 KGHSY and CDR2 FQNENV. Trimming took 6 bases from V and 8 from J, leaving 22 bases between them. The length of the CDR3 is 15 residues. As DNA, the CDR3 is TGTGCCAGCAGTCATCCTAGGGAGGTTATCTACGGCTACACCTTC. It specifies CASSHPREVIYGYTF.

The V call is TRBV15, the J call TRBJ1-2; D perhaps matches TRBD1 (5 bases). There are 18 residues in the CDR3. V dropped 0 bases and J dropped 1 base, with 18 bases sitting between them. Germline V gives CDR1 LNHNV, CDR2 YYDKDF (reference sequence). In DNA form, the CDR3 reads TGTGCCACCAGCAGAGATAAAGGGGCAGCGCCCCTTAACTATGGCTACACCTTC. Its protein product is CATSRDKGAAPLNYGYTF.